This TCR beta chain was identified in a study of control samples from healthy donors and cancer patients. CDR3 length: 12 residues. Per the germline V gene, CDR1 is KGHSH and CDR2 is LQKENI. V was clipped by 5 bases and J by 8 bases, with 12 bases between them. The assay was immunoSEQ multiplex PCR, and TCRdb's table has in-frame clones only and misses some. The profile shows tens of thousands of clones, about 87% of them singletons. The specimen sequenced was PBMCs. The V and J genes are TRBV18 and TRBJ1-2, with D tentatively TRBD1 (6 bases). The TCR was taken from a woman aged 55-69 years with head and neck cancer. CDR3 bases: TGTGCCAGCTCATCACAGGGTGAGGGCTACACCTTC. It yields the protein CASSSQGEGYTF.